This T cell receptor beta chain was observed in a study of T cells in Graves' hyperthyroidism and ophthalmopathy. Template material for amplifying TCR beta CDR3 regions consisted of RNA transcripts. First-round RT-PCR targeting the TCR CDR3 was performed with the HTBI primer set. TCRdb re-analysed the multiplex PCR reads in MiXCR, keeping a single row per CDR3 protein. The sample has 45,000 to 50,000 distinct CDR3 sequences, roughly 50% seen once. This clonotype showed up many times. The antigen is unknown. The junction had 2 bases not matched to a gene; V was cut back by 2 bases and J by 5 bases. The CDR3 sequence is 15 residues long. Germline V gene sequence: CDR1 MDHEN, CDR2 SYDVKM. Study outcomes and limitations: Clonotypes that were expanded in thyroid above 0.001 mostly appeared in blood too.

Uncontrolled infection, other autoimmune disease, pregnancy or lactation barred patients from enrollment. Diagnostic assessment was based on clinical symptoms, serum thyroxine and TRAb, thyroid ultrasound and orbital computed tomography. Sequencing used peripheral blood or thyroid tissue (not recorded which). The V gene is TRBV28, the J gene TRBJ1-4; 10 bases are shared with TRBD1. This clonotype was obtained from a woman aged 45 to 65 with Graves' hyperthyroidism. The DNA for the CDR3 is TGTGCCAGCAGTTTACTGGGACAGGGGAATGAAAAACTGTTTTTT. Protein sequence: CASSLLGQGNEKLFF. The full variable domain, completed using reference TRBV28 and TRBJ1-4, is DVKVTQSSRYLVKRTGEKVFLECVQDMDHENMFWYRQDPGLGLRLIYFSYDVKMKEKGDIPEGYSVSREKKERFSLILESASTNQTSMYLCASSLLGQGNEKLFFGSGTQLSVL.